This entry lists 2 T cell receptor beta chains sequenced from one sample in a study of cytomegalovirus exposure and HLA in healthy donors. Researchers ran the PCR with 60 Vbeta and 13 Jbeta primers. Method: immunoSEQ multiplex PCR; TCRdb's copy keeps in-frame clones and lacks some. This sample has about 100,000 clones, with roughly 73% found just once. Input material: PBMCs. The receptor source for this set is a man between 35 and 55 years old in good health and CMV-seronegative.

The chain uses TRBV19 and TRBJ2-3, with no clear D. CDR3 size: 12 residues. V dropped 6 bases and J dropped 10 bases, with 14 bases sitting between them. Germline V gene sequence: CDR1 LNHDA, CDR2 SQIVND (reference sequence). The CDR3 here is CASRSDTFAQYF. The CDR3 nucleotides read TGTGCCAGTAGATCAGACACGTTTGCGCAGTATTTT.

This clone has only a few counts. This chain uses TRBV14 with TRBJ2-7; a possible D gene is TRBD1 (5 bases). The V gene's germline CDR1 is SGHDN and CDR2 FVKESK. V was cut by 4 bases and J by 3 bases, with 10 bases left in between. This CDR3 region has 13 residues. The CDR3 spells CASSRIDSYEQYF. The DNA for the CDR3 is TGTGCCAGCAGCCGAATTGACAGCTACGAGCAGTACTTC.